Here is one TCR beta chain with its context. Its matching antigen is unknown. Germline CDR1 reads MDHEN; CDR2 reads SYDVKM. V trimming: 4 bases; J trimming: 2 bases; junction bases outside the gene matches: 14. This CDR3 is 17 amino acids long. Each CDR3 protein gets one entry after TCRdb re-called the 5' RACE reads with MiXCR. The sample contains 65,000 to 95,000 distinct CDR3 sequences, 11% to 15% of which appear only once. These data belong to a study of early T cells in non-severe SARS-CoV-2 infection. At the level of the study: The chains were unpaired, and the sequenced material was bulk RNA from unsorted whole blood.

The study, taken as a whole, reports: In VDJdb matching, anti-spike CD8 responses were favored while private and CD4 specificities went missing.

The gene calls are TRBV28 and TRBJ2-7, with TRBD1 matching over 7 bases. The source is an adult who was a healthcare worker with PCR-confirmed SARS-CoV-2 infection or an uninfected control (not recorded which). Sequencing was performed on whole blood. As DNA, the CDR3 is TGTGCCAGCAGTTCTGGGCCCCCAGGGGGAACCACCTACGAGCAGTACTTC. This translates into CASSSGPPGGTTYEQYF.